This section outlines one T cell receptor beta chain sequence together with its context. Time point indicated: sample taken at primary tumor resection. The sequenced material consisted of unsorted whole RNA from tumor, nontumor lung or frozen PBMC. This record comes from a study of spatial heterogeneity in lung cancer. For the study at large: In the raw reads, each unique TCR and UMI combination was present more than ten times on average.

V dropped 7 bases and J dropped 5; count of bases not matched to a gene: 7. The CDR3 spans 14 residues. TCRdb passed the 5' RACE reads through MiXCR, listing each CDR3 protein once. The sample includes several thousand distinct CDR3 sequences, more than 35% of them seen just once. The input for sequencing was PBMCs, taken at surgery. This sequence joins TRBV12-3 or TRBV12-4 and TRBJ1-1, with 10 bases that match TRBD1. The sequence was collected from a male donor with early-stage non-small cell lung cancer. CDR3 region: CASILGQGMTEAFF. For the CDR3, the DNA is TGTGCCAGCATCCTGGGACAGGGGATGACTGAAGCTTTCTTT.